These T cell receptor beta chains were read from a single sample in a study of CD8 T cells in ankylosing spondylitis. TCRdb called the 5' RACE reads again in MiXCR, with one record for every CDR3 protein. The sample yields hundreds of thousands of distinct CDR3 sequences, 8% to 10% seen once. The sample taken for sequencing was blood, either unsorted or a sorted T cell fraction (not recorded which). Receptors originate from a female donor with ankylosing spondylitis or in good health (not recorded which). Both conserved end residues are part of each CDR3. Fields, in order: clone size, D gene, V gene, J gene, CDR3 protein, CDR3 DNA. The D gene is left open where the match is weak. Only some rows state a clone size, as once, few, many or a class for expanded clones.

many	.	TRBV12-3/TRBV12-4	TRBJ1-2	CASSLQGTVSYTF	TGTGCCAGCAGTTTACAGGGAACAGTGTCCTACACCTTC
many	.	TRBV3-1	TRBJ2-2	CASNPLGGNTGELFF	TGTGCCAGCAACCCCCTGGGGGGAAACACCGGGGAGCTGTTTTTT
.	.	TRBV20-1	TRBJ2-7	CSANDYGVSGQYF	TGCAGTGCCAACGACTATGGCGTTAGCGGGCAGTACTTC
.	TRBD1	TRBV19	TRBJ2-7	CASSTRDRPLPRTF	TGTGCCAGTAGTACCCGGGACAGACCTTTACCCCGAACGTTC
many	TRBD2	TRBV20-1	TRBJ2-3	CSARLGAGEATDTQYF	TGCAGTGCTAGACTAGGAGCGGGAGAGGCCACAGATACGCAGTATTTT
many	TRBD2	TRBV7-2	TRBJ2-1	CASSSLAASYNEQFF	TGTGCCAGCAGCTCGCTAGCGGCATCCTACAATGAGCAGTTCTTC
many	.	TRBV18	TRBJ1-6	CASSPGGIWNSPLHF	TGTGCCAGCTCACCGGGTGGTATCTGGAATTCACCCCTCCACTTT
many	TRBD2	TRBV24-1	TRBJ2-1	CATSDSASGRFGEQFF	TGTGCCACCAGTGATTCCGCTAGCGGGAGGTTCGGTGAGCAGTTCTTC
few	TRBD2	TRBV7-2	TRBJ2-7	CASKRGPSYEQYF	TGTGCCAGCAAGCGGGGACCTTCCTACGAGCAGTACTTC
many	.	TRBV4-3	TRBJ2-1	CASSQVQANEQFF	TGCGCCAGCAGCCAAGTCCAGGCCAATGAGCAGTTCTTC
many	.	TRBV6-1	TRBJ2-5	CASSETGWIQETQYF	TGTGCCAGCAGTGAAACCGGCTGGATCCAAGAGACCCAGTACTTC
few	TRBD1	TRBV29-1	TRBJ2-7	CSGGDRGIYEQYF	TGCAGCGGGGGCGACAGGGGGATCTACGAGCAGTACTTC
many	.	TRBV21-1	TRBJ2-3	CASNEDTQYF	TGTGCCAGCAATGAGGATACGCAGTATTTT
many	.	TRBV29-1	TRBJ2-1	CSVGAAYNEQFF	TGCAGCGTTGGAGCGGCCTACAATGAGCAGTTCTTC
many	TRBD2	TRBV4-3	TRBJ2-7	CASSRRTSGFSEQYF	TGCGCCAGCAGCCGCCGGACTAGCGGGTTTTCCGAGCAGTACTTC
many	TRBD2	TRBV20-1	TRBJ2-7	CSATYPGLAYEQYF	TGCAGTGCTACCTATCCGGGACTAGCGTACGAGCAGTACTTC
many	.	TRBV20-1	TRBJ2-5	CSASPEETQYF	TGCAGTGCTTCCCCCGAAGAGACCCAGTACTTC
many	.	TRBV12-3/TRBV12-4	TRBJ1-5	CASSFVGGRQPQHF	TGTGCCAGCAGTTTTGTCGGGGGCCGGCAGCCCCAGCATTTT
many	TRBD2	TRBV12-3/TRBV12-4	TRBJ2-1	CASSFSGRYYNEQFF	TGTGCCAGCAGTTTTAGCGGGAGATACTACAATGAGCAGTTCTTC